The 21 T cell receptor beta chains given below trace back to one sample, sequenced in a study of cytomegalovirus exposure and HLA in healthy donors. Both 60 Vbeta primers and 13 Jbeta primers went into the PCR. Profiled with immunoSEQ multiplex PCR; TCRdb holds only in-frame clones, not every one. The sample holds 150,000 to 200,000 clones, 81% seen once. Sequences were obtained from PBMCs. The receptors here all came from a woman in her late teens or twenties in good health and CMV-seronegative.

The chain carries TRBV29-1 and TRBJ2-7, with D maybe TRBD1 (5 bases). Trimming stripped 5 bases from V and 4 bases from J, with 6 bases between. CDR1 and CDR2 (germline): SQVTM, ANQGSEA. The CDR3 is 10 residues long. The CDR3 DNA reads TGCAGCGTTCAGGGTTACGAGCAGTACTTC. Translation: CSVQGYEQYF.

This clone was observed a single time. J is TRBJ2-5 and V is TRBV5-1; 12 nucleotides match TRBD2. Per the germline V gene, CDR1 is SGHRS and CDR2 is YFSETQ. The CDR3 contains 14 residues. Germline trimming cut 6 bases from V and 3 bases from J; bases unmatched to any gene: 3. CDR3 DNA: TGCGCCAGCACGACTAGCGGGAGTAAAGAGACCCAGTACTTC. Its protein product is CASTTSGSKETQYF.

This chain connects TRBV2 to TRBJ2-7, with D possibly matching TRBD1 (5 bases). CDR3 length equals 15 residues. Trimming removed 1 base at V and 3 bases at J, with 13 bases between. Germline V gene lookup returns CDR1 SNHLY and CDR2 FYNNEI. This chain's CDR3 is CASSEVYTTDYEQYF. The CDR3 DNA reads as TGTGCCAGCAGTGAAGTCTATACGACAGACTACGAGCAGTACTTC.

About this clone itself: At the DNA level, this CDR3 is encoded by other sequences in the same sample as well. V gene TRBV5-4 combines with J gene TRBJ1-1; a possible D gene is TRBD1 (5 bases). Germline values: CDR1 SGHNT, CDR2 YYREEE (reference sequence). The CDR3 spans 13 residues. The V end lost 3 bases, the J end lost 1 base, and 7 bases lay between the germline ends. The CDR3 DNA is TGTGCCAGCAGCTCCGGACAGAACACTGAAGCTTTCTTT. Protein sequence: CASSSGQNTEAFF.

The genes are TRBV15 and TRBJ2-3; TRBD2 agrees at 7 bases. The trim removed 3 bases at V and 0 bases at J, leaving 3 bases unmatched. The CDR3 has 15 amino acids. The germline CDR1 and CDR2 sequences are LNHNV and YYDKDF (reference sequence). The CDR3 here is CATSSLAASTDTQYF. In DNA, the CDR3 is TGTGCCACCAGCAGCCTAGCGGCTAGCACAGATACGCAGTATTTT.

This chain uses TRBV11-2 with TRBJ2-7; D possibly corresponds to TRBD1 (5 bases). Trimming removed 3 bases at V and 3 bases at J, with 9 bases between. Per the germline V gene, CDR1 is SGHAT and CDR2 is FQNNGV. The CDR3 loop spans 13 amino acids. CDR3 DNA: TGTGCCAGCAGCTTGACAGAAAACTACGAGCAGTACTTC. This codes for CASSLTENYEQYF.

The V gene is TRBV5-1, the J gene TRBJ2-1; TRBD1 matches 7 bases. V dropped 4 bases and J dropped 0; count of bases not matched to a gene: 4. The CDR3 consists of 15 residues. The V gene's germline CDR1 is SGHRS and CDR2 YFSETQ. The CDR3 nucleotides are TGCGCCAGCAGCCCCGAGGGGGCCTCCTACAATGAGCAGTTCTTC. It specifies CASSPEGASYNEQFF.

This chain connects TRBV5-1 to TRBJ2-7, with D uncertain. Germline V gives CDR1 SGHRS, CDR2 YFSETQ. Trimming pared 4 bases from V and 0 bases from J, leaving 11 bases between. CDR3 size: 14 residues. The CDR3 loop is CASSGAASSYEQYF. DNA of the CDR3: TGCGCCAGCAGCGGCGCGGCCAGCTCCTACGAGCAGTACTTC.

The chain employs TRBV5-1 and TRBJ2-5; 9 bases fit TRBD1. The end of the DNA aligns better with TRBJ2-7, so the J call may be wrong. CDR1 SGHRS and CDR2 YFSETQ come from the germline V gene. This CDR3 spans 13 amino acids. CDR3 sequence reads: CASRGVQGAEQYF. CDR3 coding DNA: TGCGCCAGCAGGGGAGTACAGGGGGCCGAGCAGTACTTC.

The V call is TRBV19, the J call TRBJ1-6; 8 bases agree with TRBD1. V lost 11 bases and J lost 10; bases outside the gene matches: 13. The CDR3 has 14 residues. CDR1 is LNHDA, CDR2 SQIVND, per germline (reference sequence). CDR3 region: CASSLGQGNSPLHF. CDR3 nucleotides: TGTGCCTCTAGCCTCGGACAGGGAAACTCACCCCTCCACTTT. Full variable domain (rest looked up from reference TRBV19 and TRBJ1-6): DGGITQSPKYLFRKEGQNVTLSCEQNLNHDAMYWYRQDPGQGLRLIYYSQIVNDFQKGDIAEGYSVSREKKESFPLTVTSAQKNPTAFYLCASSLGQGNSPLHFGNGTRLTVT.

The chain has TRBV5-1 and TRBJ1-5, with 7 bases aligning to TRBD1. The V and J ends lost 4 bases and 6 bases, in that order; junction bases with no gene match: 7. Germline lookup yields CDR1 SGHRS and CDR2 YFSETQ. This CDR3 comprises 14 residues. CDR3 sequence: CASSPETGIQPQHF. The CDR3 DNA is TGCGCCAGCAGCCCAGAGACAGGGATTCAGCCCCAGCATTTT.

The rearrangement links TRBV19 to TRBJ2-2; D is uncertain. Germline CDR1 and CDR2: LNHDA and SQIVND (reference sequence). The length of the CDR3 is 12 residues. The germline V and J ends were trimmed by 6 bases and 3 bases, with 5 bases remaining between them. CDR3 sequence reads: CASRSYTGELFF. DNA of the CDR3: TGTGCCAGTAGATCGTACACCGGGGAGCTGTTTTTT.

This clone showed up just once. The chain employs TRBV11-3 and TRBJ2-1, with a tentative D call TRBD2 (5 bases). V dropped 5 bases and J dropped 0 bases, with 11 bases sitting between them. In germline, CDR1 is SGHNT, CDR2 YENEEA. The CDR3 extends over 15 amino acids. The CDR3 spells CASSVSGDSYNEQFF. CDR3 bases: TGTGCCAGCAGCGTAAGCGGTGACTCCTACAATGAGCAGTTCTTC.

The CDR3 protein is CASSRRDRDYEQYF. The DNA of the CDR3 is TGCGCCAGCAGCCGGAGGGACAGGGACTACGAGCAGTACTTC. The V and J genes are TRBV4-1 and TRBJ2-7; 9 positions agree with TRBD1. The CDR3 runs to 14 residues. V lost 4 bases and J lost 3; bases outside the gene matches: 4. Germline V lookup: CDR1 MGHRA, CDR2 YSYEKL.

V and J are TRBV10-3 and TRBJ1-1; 11 bases are shared with TRBD1. V lost 4 bases to trimming and J lost 1 base; unmatched junction nucleotides: 2. Germline V lookup: CDR1 ENHRY, CDR2 SYGVKD. The CDR3 covers 15 residues. CDR3 DNA sequence: TGTGCCATCAGTGGGACAGGGGGCCGGAACACTGAAGCTTTCTTT. Amino acid sequence: CAISGTGGRNTEAFF.

The rearrangement links TRBV7-9 to TRBJ2-5, with TRBD2 matching over 7 bases. Per germline, CDR1 SEHNR and CDR2 FQNEAQ (reference sequence). There are 15 residues in the CDR3. V was clipped by 5 bases and J by 2 bases; unmatched bases: 8. The CDR3, as DNA: TGTGCCAGCAGCATAAGGGGAGGGCGGCAAGAGACCCAGTACTTC. This encodes CASSIRGGRQETQYF.

This chain joins TRBV11-2 and TRBJ1-4, with a tentative D call TRBD1 (5 bases). The CDR3 consists of 15 residues. Germline V gene data show CDR1 as SGHAT and CDR2 as FQNNGV. Trimming took off 1 base at V and 7 bases at J, with 13 bases between the two ends. The chain's CDR3 is CASSLGGWGSEKLFF. CDR3 in DNA: TGTGCCAGCAGCTTAGGGGGATGGGGCTCTGAAAAACTGTTTTTT. The whole variable domain, remainder taken from reference TRBV11-2 and TRBJ1-4, is EAGVAQSPRYKIIEKRQSVAFWCNPISGHATLYWYQQILGQGPKLLIQFQNNGVVDDSQLPKDRFSAERLKGVDSTLKIQPAKLEDSAVYLCASSLGGWGSEKLFFGSGTQLSVL.

V usage is TRBV5-1 and J usage is TRBJ1-6, with a possible D match to TRBD1 (5 bases). Trimming took 3 bases from V and 3 from J, leaving 13 bases between them. Per the germline V gene, CDR1 is SGHRS and CDR2 is YFSETQ. The CDR3 totals 16 residues. The CDR3 loop reads CASSSGLEVYNSPLHF. CDR3 sequence (DNA): TGCGCCAGCAGCTCGGGACTGGAAGTCTATAATTCACCCCTCCACTTT.

The chain joins TRBV19 to TRBJ1-1; maybe TRBD1 (5 bases). Per germline, CDR1 LNHDA and CDR2 SQIVND (reference sequence). V shed 9 bases and J shed 5 bases, with 25 bases lying between them. CDR3 size: 16 residues. The CDR3, as DNA: TGTGCCAGCTGTCTTGGACACGGCGAAAGCGGGACTGAAGCTTTCTTT. Its protein is CASCLGHGESGTEAFF.

The chain employs TRBV5-1 and TRBJ2-5; TRBD1 matches at 7 bases. CDR1 SGHRS and CDR2 YFSETQ come from the germline V gene. CDR3 length: 15 amino acids. V was pared by 6 bases and J by 3 bases, with 11 bases of the junction left unmatched. DNA for the CDR3: TGCGCCAGCACCTCAGCAGGGACAGAGAAAGAGACCCAGTACTTC. As protein: CASTSAGTEKETQYF.

The V gene is TRBV7-8, the J gene TRBJ2-7; D unresolved. V lost 5 bases and J lost 2, with 4 bases in between. The CDR3 contains 11 residues. Germline V gene lookup returns CDR1 SGHVS and CDR2 FQNEAQ. CDR3 nucleotide sequence: TGTGCCAGCAGCCCTACCTACGAGCAGTACTTC. As protein: CASSPTYEQYF.